This T cell receptor beta chain was recorded in a study of control samples from healthy donors and cancer patients. TCRdb's copy holds only in-frame clones and misses some; the assay was immunoSEQ multiplex PCR. The sample lists approximately 170,000 clones, 90% to 95% seen once, with approximately 1.6% in the top ten. The CDR3 extends over 17 amino acids. CDR1 and CDR2 (germline): LGHNA, YSLEER. Losses at the gene ends were 0 bases for V and 5 bases for J; bases not matched to a gene: 10. The clonotype was recovered from a woman between 25 and 40 years old in good health. V and J are TRBV4-3 and TRBJ2-7, with 10 positions matching TRBD2. The specimen sequenced was blood. CDR3 sequence: CASSQDWGAGGWDEQYF. The CDR3 bases are TGCGCCAGCAGCCAAGATTGGGGAGCGGGAGGGTGGGACGAGCAGTACTTC.